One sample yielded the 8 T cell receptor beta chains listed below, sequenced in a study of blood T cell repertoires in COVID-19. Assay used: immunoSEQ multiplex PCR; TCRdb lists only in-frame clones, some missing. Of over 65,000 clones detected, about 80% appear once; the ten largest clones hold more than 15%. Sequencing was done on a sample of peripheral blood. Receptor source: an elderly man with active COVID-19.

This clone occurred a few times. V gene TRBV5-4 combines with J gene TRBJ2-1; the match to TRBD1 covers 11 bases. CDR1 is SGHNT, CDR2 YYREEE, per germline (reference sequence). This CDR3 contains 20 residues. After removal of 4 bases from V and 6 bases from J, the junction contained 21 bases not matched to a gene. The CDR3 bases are TGTGCCAGCAGCAGCGGGACAGGGGGTAGCCGGGAGGGCGGCGGCAATGAGCAGTTCTTC. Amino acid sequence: CASSSGTGGSREGGGNEQFF.

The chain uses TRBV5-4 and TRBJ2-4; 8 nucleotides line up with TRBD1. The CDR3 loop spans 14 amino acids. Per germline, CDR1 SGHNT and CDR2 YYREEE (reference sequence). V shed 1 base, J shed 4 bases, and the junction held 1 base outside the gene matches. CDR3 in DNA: TGTGCCAGCAGCTTGACAGGGGGAAAAAACATTCAGTACTTC. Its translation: CASSLTGGKNIQYF.

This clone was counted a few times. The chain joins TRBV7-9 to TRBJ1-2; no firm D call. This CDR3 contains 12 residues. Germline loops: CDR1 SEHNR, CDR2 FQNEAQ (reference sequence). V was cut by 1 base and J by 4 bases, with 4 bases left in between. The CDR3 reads CASSLVSYGYTF. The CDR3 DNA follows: TGTGCCAGCAGCTTAGTCAGCTATGGCTACACCTTC.

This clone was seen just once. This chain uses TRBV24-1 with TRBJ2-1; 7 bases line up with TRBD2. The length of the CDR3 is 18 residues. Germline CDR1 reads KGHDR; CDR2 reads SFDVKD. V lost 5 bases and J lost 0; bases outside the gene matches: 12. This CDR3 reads CATSGPVTSDSSYNEQFF. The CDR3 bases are TGTGCCACCAGTGGCCCAGTTACTAGCGACAGCTCCTACAATGAGCAGTTCTTC.

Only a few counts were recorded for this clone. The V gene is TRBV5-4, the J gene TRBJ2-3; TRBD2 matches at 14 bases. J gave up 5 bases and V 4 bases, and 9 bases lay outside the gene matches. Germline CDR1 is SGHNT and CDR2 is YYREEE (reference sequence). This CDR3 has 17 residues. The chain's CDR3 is CASSPWGLAGEKDTQYF. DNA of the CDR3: TGTGCCAGCAGCCCTTGGGGACTAGCGGGAGAAAAAGATACGCAGTATTTT.

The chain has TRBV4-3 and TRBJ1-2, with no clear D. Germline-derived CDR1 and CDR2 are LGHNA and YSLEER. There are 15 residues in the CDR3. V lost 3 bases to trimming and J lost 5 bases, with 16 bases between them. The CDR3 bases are TGCGCCAGCAGCCAGCGGGCGAGAAACCTATATGGCTACACCTTC. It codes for CASSQRARNLYGYTF.

The CDR3 is CASSLDRSSYNEQFF. CDR3 nucleotides: TGTGCCAGCAGCCTCGACAGAAGTTCCTACAATGAGCAGTTCTTC. The chain joins TRBV6-2 or TRBV6-3 to TRBJ2-1, with D maybe TRBD1 (5 bases). Germline values: CDR1 MNHEY, CDR2 SVGEGT. The CDR3 sequence is 15 residues long. The V end was cut by 6 bases, the J end by 1 base, with 13 bases between.

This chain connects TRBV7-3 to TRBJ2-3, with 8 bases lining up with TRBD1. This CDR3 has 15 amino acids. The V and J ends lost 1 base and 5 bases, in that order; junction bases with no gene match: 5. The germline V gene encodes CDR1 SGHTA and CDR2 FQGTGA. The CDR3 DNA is TGTGCCAGCAGCTTAATGACAGGGGCGCAAGATACGCAGTATTTT. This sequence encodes CASSLMTGAQDTQYF.